The rows below give T cell receptor beta chains drawn from one sample of a study of T cells expressing NK-cell markers. Using the 5' RACE reads, TCRdb records one entry per CDR3 protein without DNA. The listing contains a few hundred thousand distinct CDR3 sequences. Sequenced input: blood T cells: a sorted CD56 or NKG2C T cell subset, CD4+ or CD8+ T cells, or bulk PBMC T cells (not recorded which). These receptors were obtained from a man aged 18-75 years in good health. Both conserved end residues are part of each CDR3. The order of the fields is V gene, J gene, CDR3 protein.

TRBV6-2/TRBV6-3,TRBJ1-2,CASSLTRGGRSYGYTF
TRBV5-1,TRBJ2-1,CASSLVPGDGNEQFF
TRBV7-2,TRBJ1-5,CASSLKVGQPQHF
TRBV5-1,TRBJ2-7,CASSPNLAGSSYEQYF
TRBV5-1,TRBJ1-6,CASSWTGTPDSPLHF
TRBV7-6,TRBJ2-3,CASSLGRNSGGWDTQYF
TRBV7-4,TRBJ2-3,CASSPRPGTSIADTQYF
TRBV6-1,TRBJ2-5,CASKYRQAGQETQYF
TRBV7-8,TRBJ1-1,CASSPMSGAGEAFF
TRBV18,TRBJ1-5,CASSPLHGSDQPQHF
TRBV6-1,TRBJ1-3,CASSRGTSGNTIYF
TRBV29-1,TRBJ2-7,CSVRVQGAGEQYF
TRBV20-1,TRBJ1-2,CSAIVGTGGSGDYGYTF
TRBV6-1,TRBJ2-5,CASTLRTTQETQYF
TRBV24-1,TRBJ2-2,CATSALRTGLGELFF
TRBV7-2,TRBJ1-5,CASSPYVTVAGSQPQHF
TRBV20-1,TRBJ1-5,CSARPTGSGHSNQPQHF
TRBV7-9,TRBJ2-2,CASSRTGGSGTGELFF
TRBV5-4,TRBJ2-3,CASSLGASVPDTQYF
TRBV15,TRBJ2-3,CATSTGRGGSTDTQYF
TRBV3-1,TRBJ2-5,CASSQGETQYF
TRBV28,TRBJ1-1,CASSSSGTGYTFF
TRBV5-6,TRBJ1-1,CASSRVRERDTEAFF
TRBV6-7,TRBJ1-2,CASSRSPQGFYGYTF
TRBV4-1,TRBJ2-2,CASSQEPRTSGGTVNTGELFF
TRBV3-1,TRBJ1-3,CASSQGLGQSSGNTIYF
TRBV4-2,TRBJ2-5,CASSVPSRRETQYF
TRBV24-1,TRBJ1-3,CATSDHNSGNTIYF
TRBV21-1,TRBJ1-5,CASSKEVPNQPQHF
TRBV20-1,TRBJ1-5,CSARGDRGQRDQPQHF
TRBV5-1,TRBJ2-1,CASSSAGTAYNEQFF
TRBV12-3/TRBV12-4,TRBJ2-4,CASSTTGGGRAKNIQYF
TRBV12-3/TRBV12-4,TRBJ2-3,CASRGWDRSGYF
TRBV6-6,TRBJ1-1,CASSSQGVAEAFF
TRBV13,TRBJ1-1,CASSPRFAGGGKYTAEAFF
TRBV21-1,TRBJ2-7,CASSKGSADGGPLQQYF
TRBV3-1,TRBJ2-5,CASSQVPGQETQYF
TRBV6-5,TRBJ1-3,CASNKGNTIYF
TRBV15,TRBJ2-3,CATSRERGTGARTDTQYF
TRBV2,TRBJ2-7,CASSDWASHTYEQYF
TRBV7-3,TRBJ2-2,CASSPMEGIDTGELFF
TRBV2,TRBJ1-4,CASSEAGGRVEKLFF
TRBV6-5,TRBJ1-1,CASSYSSRRGPRTEAFF
TRBV7-2,TRBJ2-5,CASSSTSGVSETQYF
TRBV20-1,TRBJ2-1,CSARWRSPTSIYNEQFF
TRBV24-1,TRBJ2-3,CATSDSRQTRDTQYF
TRBV21-1,TRBJ1-2,CASSKESLRFYGYTF
TRBV9,TRBJ2-2,CASSAKSRDTGELFF
TRBV20-1,TRBJ1-1,CSARDLTTTRGFNTEAFF
TRBV18,TRBJ2-7,CASSPLADGSYEQYF
TRBV7-9,TRBJ1-1,CASSLDNRANTEAFF
TRBV12-3/TRBV12-4,TRBJ2-3,CASRRGQGAPTDTQYF
TRBV12-3/TRBV12-4,TRBJ2-3,CASSLTRPPRFFTDTQYF
TRBV3-1,TRBJ2-1,CASSYSGGRRFF
TRBV28,TRBJ2-7,CASSLGTSNEQYF
TRBV6-6,TRBJ2-7,CASSIGQGQKEYF
TRBV6-1,TRBJ2-2,CASREGGATGELFF
TRBV29-1,TRBJ2-3,CSVERGRVGDTQYF
TRBV25-1,TRBJ1-1,CASSGRRQGNTEAFF